This T cell receptor (beta chain) derives from a study of T cell changes during pregnancy in multiple sclerosis (dated by TCRdb to about 2019). As for the study more broadly: The study looked at changes in the T cell repertoire across pregnancy in women with multiple sclerosis.

Taken from the germline V gene, the CDR1 and CDR2 loops are SGHAT and FQNNGV. Reading from cysteine to phenylalanine, the CDR3 counts 14 amino acids. The sequence is cut down to CDR3 DNA, 42 bases in frame from base 1. Compared with germline, V lacks 0 bases and J lacks 7 bases; bases without a gene match: 3. This clone has just a few counts. This receptor's antigen is unknown. One base away there is no much larger clone; base qualities are not given. To prepare the library, the immunoSEQ multiplex PCR assay was applied. The table comes from immuneACCESS by way of TCRdb, which keeps in-frame sequences with V and J called. Part of the clones is missing from these tables; in studies checked, under half for an unresolved V gene and the rest for unknown reasons. This sample comprises 15,000 to 20,000 clones, about nine tenths of them detected only once. The biggest ten clones account for 5.5% to 7.5% of the sample.

The input for sequencing was CD8+ T cells from peripheral blood mononuclear cells, taken in the third trimester of pregnancy. The clonotype comes from a female donor in good health, enrolled as a control in a pregnancy study. The chain was built from TRBV11-2 and TRBJ2-1, and TRBD1 aligns with 7 junction nucleotides. In nucleotides, the sequence is TGTGCCAGCAGCTTAGACCACAGGGGAAATGAGCAGTTCTTC. Its protein is CASSLDHRGNEQFF. Beyond the CDR3, the reference TRBV11-2 and TRBJ2-1 genes provide the residues; the full variable domain reads: EAGVAQSPRYKIIEKRQSVAFWCNPISGHATLYWYQQILGQGPKLLIQFQNNGVVDDSQLPKDRFSAERLKGVDSTLKIQPAKLEDSAVYLCASSLDHRGNEQFFGPGTRLTVL.